Following are 32 T cell receptor beta chains from one sample sequenced in a study of shared clonotypes between healthy human individuals. Sequenced by immunoSEQ multiplex PCR; TCRdb stores in-frame clones only, minus some. Found here are approximately 500,000 clones, 90% to 96% of them singletons; the top ten hold about 0.054%. The sample comprised naive CD4+ T cells sorted from blood. Subset indicated: CD45RA+ positively selected. These receptors were taken from a woman aged 25 to 39 in good health.

The rearrangement uses TRBV19 and TRBJ1-5; TRBD1 might be the D (5 bases). Germline-derived CDR1 and CDR2 are LNHDA and SQIVND (reference sequence). V gave up 9 bases and J gave up 5 bases, with 11 bases separating them. This CDR3 spans 12 amino acids. CDR3: CASQGSYQPQHF. CDR3 nucleotide sequence: TGTGCCAGCCAGGGATCGTATCAGCCCCAGCATTTT.

The CDR3 sequence: CASSLVAGGASYEQYF. CDR3 coding DNA: TGTGCCAGCAGTTTAGTAGCGGGAGGGGCGTCCTACGAGCAGTACTTC. V is TRBV28 and J is TRBJ2-7; TRBD2 matches 11 bases. J gave up 1 base and V 2 bases, and 4 bases lay outside the gene matches. The CDR3 has 16 amino acids. Germline CDR1 reads MDHEN; CDR2 reads SYDVKM.

This sequence joins TRBV11-3 and TRBJ2-3, with D hard to call. Trimming stripped 1 base from V and 3 bases from J, with 8 bases between. CDR3 length equals 14 residues. Germline-derived CDR1 and CDR2 are SGHNT and YENEEA. CDR3 nucleotides: TGTGCCAGCAGCTTAGTTAGTTTGACAGATACGCAGTATTTT. The encoded protein is CASSLVSLTDTQYF. The whole variable domain, filled in from reference TRBV11-3 and TRBJ2-3, reads EAGVVQSPRYKIIEKKQPVAFWCNPISGHNTLYWYLQNLGQGPELLIRYENEEAVDDSQLPKDRFSAERLKGVDSTLKIQPAELGDSAVYLCASSLVSLTDTQYFGPGTRLTVL.

The J gene is TRBJ2-7, the V gene TRBV7-9, with 16 bases fitting TRBD2. CDR3 size: 16 residues. Trimming removed 8 bases from V and 2 bases from J; junction bases left unmatched: 6. Germline V gene sequence: CDR1 SEHNR, CDR2 FQNEAQ (reference sequence). The CDR3 protein is CASVGTSGRAPYEQYF. CDR3 bases: TGTGCCAGCGTAGGGACTAGCGGGAGGGCCCCCTACGAGCAGTACTTC.

This clone was recorded once. The rearrangement uses TRBV19 and TRBJ1-4; TRBD1 matches 7 bases. CDR1 is LNHDA, CDR2 SQIVND, per germline (reference sequence). V lost 5 bases and J lost 3; bases outside the gene matches: 3. The CDR3 covers 14 residues. In DNA form, the CDR3 reads TGTGCCAGTAGTCGCCAGGGGGCTAATGAAAAACTGTTTTTT. It encodes CASSRQGANEKLFF.

The chain employs TRBV15 and TRBJ2-1, with a possible D match to TRBD2 (5 bases). This CDR3 spans 14 amino acids. Trimming took 0 bases from V and 9 from J, leaving 12 bases between them. Germline CDR1 and CDR2: LNHNV and YYDKDF (reference sequence). The CDR3 DNA reads TGTGCCACCAGCAGAGATGTGGGGAGAGCTGAGCAGTTCTTC. As protein: CATSRDVGRAEQFF.

The chain couples TRBV10-2 to TRBJ2-6; no definite D call. V gave up 6 bases and J gave up 0 bases, with 12 bases separating them. The germline CDR1 and CDR2 sequences are WSHSY and SAAADI. CDR3 length equals 16 residues. CDR3 sequence reads: CASRADGASGANVLTF. CDR3 sequence (DNA): TGCGCCAGCAGGGCCGACGGAGCCTCTGGGGCCAACGTCCTGACTTTC.

The chain uses TRBV28 and TRBJ2-1; D is ambiguous. Deletions cut 2 bases from V and 0 bases from J, with 11 bases between. In germline, CDR1 is MDHEN, CDR2 SYDVKM. The CDR3 is 16 amino acids. DNA of the CDR3: TGTGCCAGCAGTTTAGCAGGAGCTAGCTCCTACAATGAGCAGTTCTTC. It yields the protein CASSLAGASSYNEQFF.

The V call is TRBV30, the J call TRBJ2-7; D may be TRBD1 (5 bases). Looked up from germline, CDR1 is GTSNPN and CDR2 is SVGIG (reference sequence). CDR3 size: 12 residues. V lost 3 bases, J lost 5 bases, and 11 bases lay in between. CDR3: CAWRLPGNEQYF. The CDR3 region has the DNA TGTGCCTGGAGGCTGCCAGGGAACGAGCAGTACTTC. The full variable domain, completed using reference TRBV30 and TRBJ2-7, is SQTIHQWPATLVQPVGSPLSLECTVEGTSNPNLYWYRQAAGRGLQLLFYSVGIGQISSEVPQNLSASRPQDRQFILSSKKLLLSDSGFYLCAWRLPGNEQYFGPGTRLTVT.

The chain recombines TRBV2 with TRBJ2-1; tentative D call: TRBD2 (6 bases). V was shortened by 7 bases and J by 4 bases, with 20 bases between the two germline ends. CDR1 SNHLY and CDR2 FYNNEI come from the germline V gene. The length of the CDR3 is 16 residues. CDR3 nucleotides: TGTGCCAGCACCTGGATAGCGGAGATTTCATACAATGAGCAGTTCTTC. Translated: CASTWIAEISYNEQFF.

CDR3 residues: CASSLGSLAGGRLSYNEQFF. CDR3 in DNA: TGTGCCAGCAGCTTAGGGTCGCTAGCGGGAGGGCGCCTCTCCTACAATGAGCAGTTCTTC. The chain is built from TRBV11-3 and TRBJ2-1, with 12 bases matching TRBD2. V trimming: 1 base; J trimming: 0 bases; junction bases outside the gene matches: 10. Germline CDR1 is SGHNT and CDR2 is YENEEA. This CDR3 has 20 residues.

CDR3 bases: TGTGCCAGTCACTCAGGGGGCGCCGACACCGGGGAGCTGTTTTTT. It encodes CASHSGGADTGELFF. The chain employs TRBV5-6 and TRBJ2-2; 8 nucleotides line up with TRBD1. Looked up from germline, CDR1 is SGHDT and CDR2 is YYEEEE. Trimming removed 8 bases from V and 3 bases from J; junction bases left unmatched: 9. This CDR3 is 15 amino acids long.

This chain connects TRBV4-1 to TRBJ2-7; 9 bases align to TRBD2. V lost 0 bases, J lost 2 bases, and 8 bases stayed unmatched. CDR1 is MGHRA, CDR2 YSYEKL, per germline. CDR3 length: 17 residues. CDR3 DNA sequence: TGCGCCAGCAGCCAAGATATTTTAGCGGGAGTCCCCTACGAGCAGTACTTC. Residues: CASSQDILAGVPYEQYF.

The chain carries TRBV6-5 and TRBJ1-4; possibly TRBD1 for D (5 bases). Germline V CDR1 and CDR2: MNHEY, SVGAGI. This CDR3 has 14 residues. V gave up 8 bases and J gave up 7 bases, with 17 bases separating them. The CDR3 sequence: CASCLGTAREKLFF. As DNA, the CDR3 is TGTGCCAGCTGCCTAGGGACTGCTCGTGAAAAACTGTTTTTT.

V gene TRBV4-1 combines with J gene TRBJ2-1; 13 bases are a match to TRBD2. V dropped 4 bases and J dropped 8; count of bases not matched to a gene: 8. CDR1 is MGHRA, CDR2 YSYEKL, per germline. The length of the CDR3 is 16 residues. The CDR3 DNA is TGCGCCAGCAGCCCACTCCCAGGACTAGCGGGAGATGAGCAGTTCTTC. Protein sequence: CASSPLPGLAGDEQFF.

The rearrangement joins TRBV7-9 to TRBJ2-4; D is undetermined. The CDR3 is made up of 16 amino acids. Trimming left V 1 base short and J 0 bases short, with 10 bases between. CDR1 and CDR2 from the germline V gene are SEHNR and FQNEAQ (reference sequence). The CDR3 protein is CASSLGRSRAKNIQYF. CDR3 nucleotides: TGTGCCAGCAGCTTAGGGCGGAGTAGAGCCAAAAACATTCAGTACTTC.

V usage is TRBV29-1 and J usage is TRBJ2-1; 10 positions agree with TRBD2. After removal of 8 bases from V and 3 bases from J, the junction contained 10 bases not matched to a gene. The CDR3 loop spans 15 amino acids. Looked up from germline, CDR1 is SQVTM and CDR2 is ANQGSEA. The CDR3 bases are TGCAGCACCCGAGGGGGGACTAGCGTCTACAATGAGCAGTTCTTC. Its translation: CSTRGGTSVYNEQFF.

The chain joins TRBV29-1 to TRBJ2-7; D is unresolved. This CDR3 is built from 13 residues. Trimming cost V 4 bases and J 2 bases, with 12 bases left between them. Germline-derived CDR1 and CDR2 are SQVTM and ANQGSEA. The CDR3 region is CSVVLFPTYEQYF. CDR3 bases: TGCAGCGTTGTACTTTTTCCTACCTACGAGCAGTACTTC.

V and J are TRBV27 and TRBJ2-5; 7 bases fit TRBD2. With V trimmed by 4 bases and J by 5 bases, 16 bases remained unmatched. Germline loops: CDR1 MNHEY, CDR2 SMNVEV (reference sequence). The CDR3 is 17 residues long. CDR3 nucleotides: TGTGCCAGCAGTTCCCACAGGACGCTCCCGCGGGGGGAGACCCAGTACTTC. This gives the protein CASSSHRTLPRGETQYF.

The J gene is TRBJ1-1, the V gene TRBV4-2; D perhaps matches TRBD1 (6 bases). Looked up from germline, CDR1 is LGHNA and CDR2 is YNFKEQ. Trimming shortened V by 7 bases and J by 1 base, and 19 bases separated the two germline ends. There are 16 residues in the CDR3. The CDR3 sequence: CASNLGRGTPNTEAFF. CDR3 DNA sequence: TGTGCCAGCAATCTGGGGCGGGGGACACCGAACACTGAAGCTTTCTTT.

V is TRBV27 and J is TRBJ1-1; weak D call: TRBD1 (6 bases). From germline, CDR1 is MNHEY and CDR2 SMNVEV (reference sequence). The length of the CDR3 is 15 residues. Trimming left V 5 bases short and J 1 base short, with 14 bases between. CDR3 protein: CASSPRGATNTEAFF. The CDR3 region has the DNA TGTGCCAGCAGTCCCCGGGGGGCGACGAACACTGAAGCTTTCTTT.

The genes are TRBV9 and TRBJ1-2, with D tentatively TRBD1 (6 bases). Trimming shortened V by 4 bases and J by 3 bases, and 28 bases separated the two germline ends. The CDR3 covers 19 residues. The germline V gene has CDR1 SGDLS and CDR2 YYNGEE. The CDR3 DNA sequence: TGTGCCAGCAGCCTCAACCCATACAGGGTAAGAAGCGCGGACTATGGCTACACCTTC. It codes for CASSLNPYRVRSADYGYTF.

The V call is TRBV10-3, the J call TRBJ2-5, with D unclear. The CDR3 covers 14 residues. Trimming left V 0 bases short and J 4 bases short, with 9 bases between. CDR1 and CDR2 (germline): ENHRY, SYGVKD. In DNA, the CDR3 is TGTGCCATCAGTGAGTCGAAACTCGTAGAGACCCAGTACTTC. It codes for CAISESKLVETQYF.

The chain has TRBV30 and TRBJ1-6; D unresolved. Trimming stripped 0 bases from V and 7 bases from J, with 4 bases between. Germline V gene sequence: CDR1 GTSNPN, CDR2 SVGIG (reference sequence). This CDR3 has 12 amino acids. Here the CDR3 reads CAWSVPNSPLHF. The CDR3 DNA is TGTGCCTGGAGTGTACCGAATTCACCCCTCCACTTT.

A few counts support this clone. The J gene is TRBJ2-7, the V gene TRBV11-2; TRBD2 matches at 7 bases. The length of the CDR3 is 14 residues. Germline assignment: CDR1 SGHAT and CDR2 FQNNGV. The J segment lost 4 bases and the V segment lost 1 base, leaving 4 bases of the junction unmatched. CDR3 protein: CASSLALAEYEQYF. DNA for the CDR3: TGTGCCAGCAGCTTAGCTCTAGCGGAGTACGAGCAGTACTTC.

The CDR3, as DNA: TGTGCCAGCAGCAAATCGATAAGACTTTACGAGCAGTACTTC. It yields the protein CASSKSIRLYEQYF. J is TRBJ2-7 and V is TRBV21-1; TRBD2 is the table's D call, not checked against the DNA. TRBV21-1 is listed as a pseudogene. The CDR3 consists of 14 residues.

This chain uses TRBV5-1 with TRBJ2-7; no definite D call. There are 15 residues in the CDR3. Germline lookup yields CDR1 SGHRS and CDR2 YFSETQ. V dropped 2 bases and J dropped 0 bases, with 12 bases sitting between them. The CDR3 DNA reads as TGCGCCAGCAGCTTATCCGCGGACCCCTCCTACGAGCAGTACTTC. It is translated as CASSLSADPSYEQYF.

The chain has TRBV28 and TRBJ2-5; TRBD1 might be the D (6 bases). The end of the DNA is better explained by TRBJ2-7, so the J call may be wrong. Germline V CDR1 and CDR2: MDHEN, SYDVKM. The CDR3 sequence is 14 residues long. CDR3 protein: CASLSTGTVYEQYF. DNA for the CDR3: TGTGCCAGCCTCAGTACAGGGACCGTCTACGAGCAGTACTTC.

This rearrangement joins TRBV2 to TRBJ2-7, with no clear D. CDR3 length: 11 amino acids. Germline CDR1 and CDR2: SNHLY and FYNNEI. Trimming removed 6 bases at V and 3 bases at J, with 6 bases between. CDR3 loop: CASSTHYEQYF. The CDR3 DNA follows: TGTGCCAGCAGCACCCACTACGAGCAGTACTTC. Supplemented by reference TRBV2 and TRBJ2-7, the full variable domain reads EPEVTQTPSHQVTQMGQEVILRCVPISNHLYFYWYRQILGQKVEFLVSFYNNEISEKSEIFDDQFSVERPDGSNFTLKIRSTKLEDSAMYFCASSTHYEQYFGPGTRLTVT.

The chain carries TRBV7-2 and TRBJ2-2; D gene uncertain. This CDR3 region has 13 residues. Germline-derived CDR1 and CDR2 are SGHTA and FQGNSA. V was trimmed by 5 bases and J by 9 bases, leaving 13 bases between them. This chain's CDR3 is CASSTYPGRELFF. CDR3 DNA: TGTGCCAGCAGCACCTACCCCGGTCGGGAGCTGTTTTTT.

V usage is TRBV27 and J usage is TRBJ2-3; 12 bases align to TRBD1. J was trimmed by 5 bases and V by 5 bases; bases with no gene match: 5. The CDR3 sequence is 15 residues long. Germline V gene sequence: CDR1 MNHEY, CDR2 SMNVEV (reference sequence). Here the CDR3 reads CASSRDRGREDTQYF. CDR3 DNA sequence: TGTGCCAGCAGTCGGGACAGGGGGCGCGAAGATACGCAGTATTTT.

This rearrangement joins TRBV28 to TRBJ1-2; D is possibly TRBD1 (5 bases). The CDR3 spans 13 residues. The V and J ends lost 3 bases and 5 bases respectively, with 10 bases between them. CDR1 and CDR2 (germline): MDHEN, SYDVKM. This CDR3 is CASSFRGGYGYTF. In nucleotides, the CDR3 is TGTGCCAGCAGTTTTAGGGGAGGGTATGGCTACACCTTC.